This T cell receptor (beta chain) was sequenced during a study of blood T cells in healthy people across ages. Study-wide results and limits: Compared with aged donors, long-lived donors showed fewer expanded clones, suggesting selection.

With respect to this clonotype: Its antigen is not known.

For every donor, a draw yielded roughly 9.3 milliliters of peripheral blood. The CDR3 loop spans 15 amino acids. V shed 0 bases and J shed 2 bases, with 8 bases lying between them. Germline CDR1 and CDR2: LGHNA and YNFKEQ. A sample-barcoded 5' primer and a J-beta primer mix were used in a second PCR of roughly 6 to 11 cycles. Each CDR3 protein is one row after TCRdb ran MiXCR on the 5' RACE reads. Of about 680,000 distinct CDR3 sequences listed, around 49% are singletons. The specimen sequenced was blood. The genes are TRBV4-2 and TRBJ2-1; D is possibly TRBD1 (5 bases). The receptor was derived from an older woman in good health. CDR3 in amino acids: CASSQDRAAYNEQFF. Written as DNA, the CDR3 is TGTGCCAGCAGCCAAGACAGGGCGGCCTACAATGAGCAGTTCTTC.